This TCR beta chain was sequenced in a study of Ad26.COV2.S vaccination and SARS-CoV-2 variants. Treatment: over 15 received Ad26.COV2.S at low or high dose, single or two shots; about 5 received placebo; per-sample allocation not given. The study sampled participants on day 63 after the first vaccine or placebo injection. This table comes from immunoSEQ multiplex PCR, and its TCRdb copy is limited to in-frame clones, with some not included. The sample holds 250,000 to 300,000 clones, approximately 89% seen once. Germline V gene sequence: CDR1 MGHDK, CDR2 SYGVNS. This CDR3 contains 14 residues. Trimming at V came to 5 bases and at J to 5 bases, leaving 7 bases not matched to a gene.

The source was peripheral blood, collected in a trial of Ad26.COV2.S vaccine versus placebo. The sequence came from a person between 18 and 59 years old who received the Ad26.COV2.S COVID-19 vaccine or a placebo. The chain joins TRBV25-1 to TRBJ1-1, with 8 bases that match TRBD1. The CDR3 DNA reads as TGTGCCAGCAGTCTACAGGGGGTTAGAACTGAAGCTTTCTTT. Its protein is CASSLQGVRTEAFF.